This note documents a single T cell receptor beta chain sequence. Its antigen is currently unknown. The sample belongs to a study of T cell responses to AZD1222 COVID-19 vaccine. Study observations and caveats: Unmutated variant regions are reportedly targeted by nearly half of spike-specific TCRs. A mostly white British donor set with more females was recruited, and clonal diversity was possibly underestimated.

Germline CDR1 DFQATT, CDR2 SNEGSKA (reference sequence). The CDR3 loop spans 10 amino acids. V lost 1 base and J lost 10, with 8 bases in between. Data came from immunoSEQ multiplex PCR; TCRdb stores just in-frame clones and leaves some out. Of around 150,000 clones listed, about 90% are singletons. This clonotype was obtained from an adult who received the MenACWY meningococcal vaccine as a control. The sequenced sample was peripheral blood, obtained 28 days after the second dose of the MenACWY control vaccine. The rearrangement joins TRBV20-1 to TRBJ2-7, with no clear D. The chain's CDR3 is CSARGRRQYF. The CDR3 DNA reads TGCAGTGCTAGAGGCAGAAGACAGTACTTC.